The 24 T cell receptor beta chains below were found in one sample sequenced in a study of PD-1 blockade in classical Hodgkin lymphoma. The assay was immunoSEQ multiplex PCR, and TCRdb's table has in-frame clones only and misses some. The data contain around 25,000 clones, 84% of them singletons. The patients all showed relapse after autologous stem cell transplantation, while their brentuximab vedotin exposure varied. Purification of CD4+ T cells from thawed PBMCs was performed via magnetic negative selection. The sample was CD4+ T cells from blood, taken at baseline. The receptor source for this set is a human donor with classical Hodgkin lymphoma.

This clone was found once. The chain recombines TRBV28 with TRBJ2-7, with TRBD1 matching over 7 bases. Germline V gene sequence: CDR1 MDHEN, CDR2 SYDVKM. V lost 3 bases to trimming and J lost 4 bases; unmatched junction nucleotides: 6. The CDR3 sequence is 14 residues long. The CDR3 bases are TGTGCCAGCAGTTTTGGGGACAGAAATTACGAGCAGTACTTC. Protein product: CASSFGDRNYEQYF.

The rearrangement joins TRBV19 to TRBJ2-1, with 8 bases that match TRBD2. The V and J ends lost 4 bases and 2 bases, in that order; junction bases with no gene match: 4. CDR1 and CDR2 (germline): LNHDA, SQIVND (reference sequence). The CDR3 runs to 15 residues. CDR3 sequence: CASSKAGVAYNEQFF. CDR3 coding DNA: TGTGCCAGTAGTAAAGCGGGGGTTGCCTACAATGAGCAGTTCTTC. Full variable domain (remainder filled in from reference TRBV19 and TRBJ2-1): DGGITQSPKYLFRKEGQNVTLSCEQNLNHDAMYWYRQDPGQGLRLIYYSQIVNDFQKGDIAEGYSVSREKKESFPLTVTSAQKNPTAFYLCASSKAGVAYNEQFFGPGTRLTVL.

V gene TRBV4-3 combines with J gene TRBJ2-7; D remains unclear. Trimming stripped 1 base from V and 2 bases from J, with 9 bases between. Germline loops: CDR1 LGHNA, CDR2 YSLEER. The CDR3 has 14 amino acids. The CDR3 here is CASSQAEGPYEQYF. For the CDR3, the DNA is TGCGCCAGCAGCCAAGCTGAAGGGCCCTACGAGCAGTACTTC.

For this clone: In the same sample, other DNA sequences code for this CDR3. This chain uses TRBV5-5 with TRBJ1-3; unclear D gene. The CDR3 has 15 amino acids. CDR1 and CDR2 (germline): SGHKS, YYEKEE (reference sequence). V dropped 0 bases and J dropped 4 bases, with 11 bases sitting between them. The CDR3 nucleotides read TGTGCCAGCAGCTTGGGTTGGGGTACGGGAAACACCATATATTTT. Translation gives CASSLGWGTGNTIYF.

This sequence joins TRBV25-1 and TRBJ2-2; 9 nucleotides align to TRBD2. Looked up from germline, CDR1 is MGHDK and CDR2 is SYGVNS. The ends lost 5 bases at V and 0 bases at J; junction bases unmatched: 10. The CDR3 has 18 amino acids. In DNA, the CDR3 is TGTGCCAGCAGTTACGAGCGGGGGGCGCTACCGAACACCGGGGAGCTGTTTTTT. Residues: CASSYERGALPNTGELFF.

V usage is TRBV4-3 and J usage is TRBJ1-6; D not certain. V shed 0 bases and J shed 7 bases, with 10 bases lying between them. CDR3 length equals 15 residues. Germline-derived CDR1 and CDR2 are LGHNA and YSLEER. In nucleotides, the CDR3 is TGCGCCAGCAGCCAAGATCTTGTTCCAAATTCACCCCTCCACTTT. Residues: CASSQDLVPNSPLHF.

The chain couples TRBV7-2 to TRBJ1-5; D uncertain. Germline V gene sequence: CDR1 SGHTA, CDR2 FQGNSA. Trimming pared 1 base from V and 4 bases from J, leaving 5 bases between. The CDR3 extends over 13 amino acids. The CDR3: CASSLDWNQPQHF. CDR3 nucleotides: TGTGCCAGCAGCTTAGACTGGAATCAGCCCCAGCATTTT.

The chain joins TRBV2 to TRBJ1-2, with 10 bases aligning to TRBD1. V lost 3 bases and J lost 3; bases outside the gene matches: 1. CDR1 is SNHLY, CDR2 FYNNEI, per germline. CDR3 length: 14 amino acids. DNA of the CDR3: TGTGCCAGCAGTGAGACAGGGGGCGACTATGGCTACACCTTC. Amino acids: CASSETGGDYGYTF.

The gene calls are TRBV9 and TRBJ2-7, with a tentative D call TRBD2 (6 bases). The CDR3 totals 17 residues. The germline V gene has CDR1 SGDLS and CDR2 YYNGEE. Trimming took 3 bases from V and 2 from J, leaving 21 bases between them. This chain's CDR3 is CASSAGGGAGTAYEQYF. CDR3 sequence (DNA): TGTGCCAGCAGCGCGGGCGGAGGGGCAGGGACGGCCTACGAGCAGTACTTC.

The gene calls are TRBV6-1 and TRBJ1-3; D is unclear. Trimming stripped 3 bases from V and 3 bases from J, with 6 bases between. CDR3 length equals 13 residues. The germline V gene encodes CDR1 MNHNS and CDR2 SASEGT. The CDR3 loop reads CASSEGIGNTIYF. CDR3 in DNA: TGTGCCAGCAGTGAGGGAATTGGAAACACCATATATTTT.

This clone showed up just a few times. The genes are TRBV6-5 and TRBJ1-5, with D uncertain. Trimming cost V 8 bases and J 8 bases, with 13 bases left between them. The CDR3 runs to 12 residues. CDR1 is MNHEY, CDR2 SVGAGI, per germline. CDR3 coding DNA: TGTGCCAGCGGCCACCGAAGGGAGCCCCAGCATTTT. It codes for CASGHRREPQHF.

This clone was seen only a few times. The gene calls are TRBV9 and TRBJ1-2; 7 bases map to TRBD1. The CDR3 is 15 amino acids. Trimming at V came to 6 bases and at J to 1 base, leaving 9 bases not matched to a gene. The germline CDR1 and CDR2 sequences are SGDLS and YYNGEE. This CDR3 reads CASTFQGGSNYGYTF. CDR3 sequence (DNA): TGTGCCAGCACCTTTCAGGGGGGAAGTAACTATGGCTACACCTTC. Complete variable domain (other parts from reference TRBV9 and TRBJ1-2): DSGVTQTPKHLITATGQRVTLRCSPRSGDLSVYWYQQSLDQGLQFLIQYYNGEERAKGNILERFSAQQFPDLHSELNLSSLELGDSALYFCASTFQGGSNYGYTFGSGTRLTVV.

V and J are TRBV2 and TRBJ1-5, with D unresolved. V was trimmed by 4 bases and J by 0 bases, leaving 7 bases between them. This CDR3 comprises 14 residues. The germline gives CDR1 SNHLY, CDR2 FYNNEI. CDR3 protein: CASSGRNSNQPQHF. The CDR3 DNA follows: TGTGCCAGCAGTGGGCGAAATAGCAATCAGCCCCAGCATTTT.

This clone showed up just a few times. The chain is built from TRBV7-2 and TRBJ2-1; a possible D gene is TRBD2 (6 bases). Trimming took 1 base from V and 10 from J, leaving 11 bases between them. There are 13 residues in the CDR3. In germline, CDR1 is SGHTA, CDR2 FQGNSA. CDR3 coding DNA: TGTGCCAGCAGCTTAGGAGGAGGGACGGAGCAGTTCTTC. Translated: CASSLGGGTEQFF.

The chain links TRBV7-9 to TRBJ2-2; the match to TRBD1 covers 10 bases. With 5 bases clipped from V and 6 bases from J, the junction kept 9 bases outside the gene matches. Germline-derived CDR1 and CDR2 are SEHNR and FQNEAQ (reference sequence). The CDR3 covers 16 residues. The DNA for the CDR3 is TGTGCCAGCAGCGCGTCCGGGACAGGGGTCGCCGGGGAGCTGTTTTTT. This sequence encodes CASSASGTGVAGELFF. The whole variable domain, remainder taken from reference TRBV7-9 and TRBJ2-2, is DTGVSQNPRHKITKRGQNVTFRCDPISEHNRLYWYRQTLGQGPEFLTYFQNEAQLEKSRLLSDRFSAERPKGSFSTLEIQRTEQGDSAMYLCASSASGTGVAGELFFGEGSRLTVL.

This clone was detected a few times. The chain links TRBV7-8 to TRBJ1-4, with a tentative D call TRBD1 (5 bases). Trimming removed 2 bases from V and 9 bases from J, with 10 bases in between. This CDR3 has 13 residues. Germline CDR1 SGHVS, CDR2 FQNEAQ. The CDR3 protein is CASSLLVGQKLFF. In DNA form, the CDR3 reads TGTGCCAGCAGCTTATTGGTGGGGCAAAAACTGTTTTTT.

The chain couples TRBV7-3 to TRBJ2-1; D is possibly TRBD2 (6 bases). The CDR3 extends over 15 amino acids. Trimming left V 5 bases short and J 4 bases short, with 15 bases between. Germline V gene lookup returns CDR1 SGHTA and CDR2 FQGTGA. The CDR3 coding sequence is TGTGCCAGCAGCCCCCAACCGGGGGAATACAATGAGCAGTTCTTC. Its translation: CASSPQPGEYNEQFF.

The V call is TRBV7-8, the J call TRBJ2-7; TRBD1 matches 10 bases. Germline assignment: CDR1 SGHVS and CDR2 FQNEAQ. Trimming took 5 bases from V and 5 from J; bases not matched to a gene: 6. There are 14 residues in the CDR3. The CDR3 region has the DNA TGTGCCAGCAGCGTTAGACAGGGGGCCCACGAGCAGTACTTC. Protein: CASSVRQGAHEQYF.

The gene calls are TRBV27 and TRBJ2-3; D unclear. Germline V gives CDR1 MNHEY, CDR2 SMNVEV (reference sequence). This CDR3 has 13 amino acids. V shed 10 bases and J shed 0 bases, with 11 bases lying between them. The CDR3 protein is CAIRPGSTDTQYF. CDR3 bases: TGTGCCATCCGACCAGGTAGCACAGATACGCAGTATTTT.

The chain employs TRBV7-2 and TRBJ2-2, with D unresolved. CDR1 is SGHTA and CDR2 is FQGNSA in the germline V gene. V was clipped by 1 base and J by 1 base, with 10 bases between them. This CDR3 has 16 residues. For the CDR3, the DNA is TGTGCCAGCAGCTTAGACTTCTTCTTGAACACCGGGGAGCTGTTTTTT. Amino acid sequence: CASSLDFFLNTGELFF.

CDR3 loop: CAWSGQGDNEQYF. The CDR3 bases are TGTGCCTGGAGTGGACAGGGTGACAACGAGCAGTACTTC. The gene calls are TRBV30 and TRBJ2-7; 7 bases agree with TRBD1. From germline, CDR1 is GTSNPN and CDR2 SVGIG (reference sequence). CDR3 size: 13 residues. Trimming cost V 1 base and J 5 bases; bases outside gene matches: 5. The full variable domain, its missing parts supplied by reference TRBV30 and TRBJ2-7, is SQTIHQWPATLVQPVGSPLSLECTVEGTSNPNLYWYRQAAGRGLQLLFYSVGIGQISSEVPQNLSASRPQDRQFILSSKKLLLSDSGFYLCAWSGQGDNEQYFGPGTRLTVT.

The gene calls are TRBV21-1 and TRBJ1-2; the table's D call, TRBD1, has no DNA check behind it. TRBV21-1 is a pseudogene locus. The CDR3 has 17 amino acids. The CDR3 nucleotides are TGTGCCAGCCAAGGGCCTATAGGGGGCCCTCCTAACTATGGCTACACCTTC. Its protein is CASQGPIGGPPNYGYTF.

J is TRBJ2-5 and V is TRBV29-1; TRBD1 aligns across 7 bases. CDR3 length equals 12 residues. With 8 bases clipped from V and 1 base from J, the junction kept 4 bases outside the gene matches. Germline V gives CDR1 SQVTM, CDR2 ANQGSEA. CDR3 bases: TGCAGCCCAGGGACAGTCCAAGAGACCCAGTACTTC. This sequence encodes CSPGTVQETQYF.

This sequence joins TRBV28 and TRBJ2-5, with TRBD1 matching 9 bases. The trim removed 6 bases at V and 6 bases at J, leaving 8 bases unmatched. This CDR3 region has 14 residues. Germline loops: CDR1 MDHEN, CDR2 SYDVKM. This chain's CDR3 is CASRDPGQGKTQYF. CDR3 nucleotides: TGTGCCAGCAGAGATCCGGGACAGGGCAAGACCCAGTACTTC.